The rows below give T cell receptor beta chains drawn from one sample of a study. TCRdb fed the RT-PCR reads into MiXCR, producing one record per CDR3 protein. Here the sample spans 550,000 to 750,000 distinct CDR3 sequences, 12% to 15% being singletons. The source material was memory CD4+ T cells from blood. The receptor source for this set is a female donor in good health, serving as a healthy control. The conserved cysteine and the conserved F or W are not part of the CDR3 here. D genes are given only for firm matches. A row's size may be missing; if present it is once, few, many or a size class.

>TRBV6-1|TRBJ1-3|-|-
ASSGTVNQQRNTIY
>TRBV29-1|TRBJ1-1|-|-
SVTVRENTEAF
>TRBV20-1|TRBJ2-4|-|-
SASGMALVQY
>TRBV7-2|TRBJ1-4|-|-
ASSFAANNEKLF
>TRBV11-2|TRBJ2-2|-|many
ASSLSAGTGELF
>TRBV6-5|TRBJ2-1|TRBD2|-
ASLGSSGRSEQF
>TRBV20-1|TRBJ1-1|TRBD1|few
SARDRVTNTEAF
>TRBV19|TRBJ2-1|TRBD2|-
ASSIHQAGDEQF
>TRBV5-1|TRBJ2-1|TRBD2|-
ASSTLAGASYNEQF
>TRBV27|TRBJ2-1|TRBD2|-
ASSQWGGYNEQF
>TRBV7-8|TRBJ1-1|-|-
ASSQVALTEAF
>TRBV20-1|TRBJ1-1|-|-
SARNDRSYTEAF
>TRBV7-2|TRBJ2-3|TRBD2|few
ASSPSSGPVDTQY
>TRBV7-3|TRBJ2-2|-|many
ASSKGLTDTGELF
>TRBV6-2/TRBV6-3|TRBJ2-7|-|few
ASSTGHEQY
>TRBV24-1|TRBJ2-5|TRBD2|-
ATSDFRASGRQMYQETQY
>TRBV20-1|TRBJ1-5|TRBD1|-
SARNHRGGNQPQH
>TRBV7-9|TRBJ2-3|TRBD2|many
ASSGGAGETQY
>TRBV15|TRBJ2-2|TRBD2|many
ATERDLNTGELF
>TRBV27|TRBJ1-2|TRBD1|-
ASSLWAGGNGYT
>TRBV7-9|TRBJ2-2|-|many
ASTTPAKTGELF
>TRBV20-1|TRBJ1-2|-|-
SATGGQSGYT
>TRBV29-1|TRBJ1-1|TRBD1|many
SALTGMNTEAF
>TRBV7-2|TRBJ2-7|TRBD2|many
ASSPKRESTGEQY
>TRBV6-9|TRBJ2-5|-|-
ASSFVTDKETQY
>TRBV2|TRBJ1-2|-|many
ASSETTNYGYT
>TRBV10-3|TRBJ2-1|-|many
AISEGDSREQF
>TRBV12-5|TRBJ2-1|-|-
ASGLVLGRFDEQF
>TRBV28|TRBJ1-2|-|-
ASSRPDSSFYNYGYT
>TRBV10-3|TRBJ1-1|-|many
AITDGRNTEAF
>TRBV12-3/TRBV12-4|TRBJ1-5|-|many
ASSLTGHSNQPQH
>TRBV29-1|TRBJ1-2|-|many
SVGDGRVYGYT
>TRBV27|TRBJ1-2|-|-
ASSADAWGYGYT
>TRBV4-2|TRBJ2-3|TRBD2|-
ASSQDRLAGDPDTQY
>TRBV7-2|TRBJ1-2|-|-
ASSLMTVYGYT
>TRBV5-1|TRBJ2-7|-|many
ASSLELGGDEQY
>TRBV24-1|TRBJ2-1|TRBD1|many
ATSVSRKDRGYNEQF
>TRBV5-1|TRBJ1-1|TRBD1|few
ASSLGVTGAVAEAF
>TRBV7-8|TRBJ1-5|TRBD1|-
ASSLRGTGQPQH
>TRBV10-3|TRBJ1-4|-|few
AISEGTVNEKLF
>TRBV6-2/TRBV6-3|TRBJ1-4|-|few
ASSSFGRSNEKLF
>TRBV9|TRBJ2-2|TRBD2|-
ASSASGRPNTGELF
>TRBV7-9|TRBJ1-2|-|few
ASSLTTKSHYGYT
>TRBV9|TRBJ2-2|-|many
ASSVDPPGTGELF
>TRBV6-5|TRBJ2-7|-|many
ASSYSRLRSSYEQY
>TRBV20-1|TRBJ1-2|-|many
SAREGGGDYGYT
>TRBV5-1|TRBJ1-2|-|many
ASSLTAGDYGYT
>TRBV10-3|TRBJ2-1|TRBD1|few
AISRLGTDYNEQF